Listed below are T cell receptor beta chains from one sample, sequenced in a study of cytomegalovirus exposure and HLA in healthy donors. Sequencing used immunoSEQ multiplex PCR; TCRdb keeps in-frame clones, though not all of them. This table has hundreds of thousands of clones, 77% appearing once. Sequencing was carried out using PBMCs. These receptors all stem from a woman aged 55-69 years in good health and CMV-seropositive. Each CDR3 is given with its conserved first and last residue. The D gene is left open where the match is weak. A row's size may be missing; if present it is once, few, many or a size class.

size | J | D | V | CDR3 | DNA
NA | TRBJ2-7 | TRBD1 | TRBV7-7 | CASSWGQGASYEQYF | TGTGCCAGCAGCTGGGGACAGGGGGCATCCTACGAGCAGTACTTC
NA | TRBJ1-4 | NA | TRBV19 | CASSIVGELGEKLFF | TGTGCCAGTAGTATCGTCGGGGAGTTGGGTGAAAAACTGTTTTTT
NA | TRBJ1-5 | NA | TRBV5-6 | CASSWGGRRDQPQHF | TGTGCCAGCAGCTGGGGGGGACGGAGGGATCAGCCCCAGCATTTT
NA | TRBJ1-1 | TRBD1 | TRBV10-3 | CAISEAGQRLVPEAFF | TGTGCCATCAGTGAGGCGGGACAGAGATTAGTCCCTGAAGCTTTCTTT
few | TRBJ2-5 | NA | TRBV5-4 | CASSPDFGQETQYF | TGTGCCAGCAGCCCGGACTTTGGCCAAGAGACCCAGTACTTC
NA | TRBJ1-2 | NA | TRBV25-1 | CASSEPGSSYGYTF | TGTGCCAGCAGTGAGCCAGGCTCCAGCTATGGCTACACCTTC
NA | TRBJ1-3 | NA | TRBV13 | CASSYTGNTIYF | TGTGCCAGCAGCTACACAGGAAACACCATATATTTT
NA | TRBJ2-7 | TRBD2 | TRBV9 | CASSVGTSGRDLYEQYF | TGTGCCAGCAGCGTAGGTACTAGCGGGAGGGACCTCTACGAGCAGTACTTC
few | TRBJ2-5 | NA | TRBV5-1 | CASSLDAGVKTQYF | TGCGCCAGCAGCTTGGACGCAGGGGTAAAGACCCAGTACTTC
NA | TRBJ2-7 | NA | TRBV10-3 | CAISEPIGRPHYEQYF | TGTGCCATCAGTGAGCCGATAGGCAGGCCTCACTACGAGCAGTACTTC
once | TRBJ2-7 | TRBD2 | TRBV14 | CASKGTSGSYEQYF | TGTGCCAGCAAGGGGACTAGCGGGAGCTACGAGCAGTACTTC
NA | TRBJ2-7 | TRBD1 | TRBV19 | CASSPGTASYEQYF | TGTGCCAGTAGTCCCGGGACAGCATCCTACGAGCAGTACTTC
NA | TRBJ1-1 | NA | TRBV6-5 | CASSYSYRATEAFF | TGTGCCAGCAGTTACTCGTACAGGGCCACTGAAGCTTTCTTT
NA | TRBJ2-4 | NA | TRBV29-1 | CSVEVAGTKNIQYF | TGCAGCGTTGAAGTCGCGGGTACCAAAAACATTCAGTACTTC